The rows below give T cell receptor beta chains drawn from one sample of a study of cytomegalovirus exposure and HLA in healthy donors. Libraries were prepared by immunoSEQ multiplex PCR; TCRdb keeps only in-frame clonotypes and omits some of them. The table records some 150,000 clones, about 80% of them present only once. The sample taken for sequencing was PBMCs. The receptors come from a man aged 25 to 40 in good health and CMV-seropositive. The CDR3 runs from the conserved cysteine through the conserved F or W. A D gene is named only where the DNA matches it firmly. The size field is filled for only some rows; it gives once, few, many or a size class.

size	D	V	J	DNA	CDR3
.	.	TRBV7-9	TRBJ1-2	TGTGCCAGCAGTACCAGGGATGGCTACACCTTC	CASSTRDGYTF
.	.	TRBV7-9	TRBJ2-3	TGTGCCAGCAGCCCGGGGCGGGGCGGTGATACGCAGTATTTT	CASSPGRGGDTQYF
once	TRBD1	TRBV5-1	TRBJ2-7	TGCGCCAGCAACAGGGACAGCCTCTACGAGCAGTACTTC	CASNRDSLYEQYF
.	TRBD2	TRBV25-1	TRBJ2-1	TGTGCCAGCAGTGAGCCTGATAGCGGGGGGGCATTTTCCAAGTTCTTC	CASSEPDSGGAFSKFF
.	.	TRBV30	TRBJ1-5	TGTGCCTGGAGTCGAACACAGGGATTCGGTCAGCCCCAGCATTTT	CAWSRTQGFGQPQHF
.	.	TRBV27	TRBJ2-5	TGTGCCAGCAGTTTAGACGGGATCGAGACCCAGTACTTC	CASSLDGIETQYF
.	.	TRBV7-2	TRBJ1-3	TGTGCCAGCAGCGCCCAACTATACTCTGGAAACACCATATATTTT	CASSAQLYSGNTIYF
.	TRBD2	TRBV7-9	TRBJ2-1	TGTTCCAGCAGCTTCTTGGGACTAGCGGGAGTTGAGCAGTTCTTC	CSSSFLGLAGVEQFF
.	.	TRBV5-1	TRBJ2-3	TGCGCCAGCAGCCTTTTCACCCGGGCAGATACGCAGTATTTT	CASSLFTRADTQYF
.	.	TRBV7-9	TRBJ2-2	TGTGCCAGCACCTACGGGAACACCGGGGAGCTGTTTTTT	CASTYGNTGELFF
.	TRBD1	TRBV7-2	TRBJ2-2	TGTGCCAGCAGAAGACAGGGTGATTCCGGGGAGCTGTTTTTT	CASRRQGDSGELFF
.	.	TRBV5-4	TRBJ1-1	TGTGCCAGCAGCTTGGCGGCAGGGAGGACTGAAGCTTTCTTT	CASSLAAGRTEAFF
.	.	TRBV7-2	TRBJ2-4	TGTGCCAGCAGCTTAGGTGGCAAAAACAGTCAGTACTTC	CASSLGGKNSQYF
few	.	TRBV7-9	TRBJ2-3	TGTGCCAGCAGCCCCGGAGCCGGGTCTGGCACAGATACGCAGTATTTT	CASSPGAGSGTDTQYF
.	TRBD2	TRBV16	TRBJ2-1	TGTGCCAGCAGCCAATCTCTGGCTAGCGGAGACTACAATGAGCAGTTCTTC	CASSQSLASGDYNEQFF
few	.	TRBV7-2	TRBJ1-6	TGTGCCAGCAGCCTCCGGTTCGGCTATAATTCACCCCTCCACTTT	CASSLRFGYNSPLHF
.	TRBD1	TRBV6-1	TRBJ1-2	TGTGCCAGCAGTGGAAGGGGGCAGGGCTATGGCTACACCTTC	CASSGRGQGYGYTF
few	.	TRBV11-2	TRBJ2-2	TGTGCCAGCAGCCGACCTAGCCCTACCGGGGAGCTGTTTTTT	CASSRPSPTGELFF
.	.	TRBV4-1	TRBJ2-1	TGCGCCAGCAGCCAAGTATTACAGAATGGGAATGAGCAGTTCTTC	CASSQVLQNGNEQFF
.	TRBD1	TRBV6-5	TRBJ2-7	TGTGCCAGCAGTTATCAGGGGGCCTCCTACGAGCAGTACTTC	CASSYQGASYEQYF
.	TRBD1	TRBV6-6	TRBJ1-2	TGTGCCAGCAGCACGACAGGGGTTAGGTATGGCTACACCTTC	CASSTTGVRYGYTF
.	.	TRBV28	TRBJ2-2	TGTGCCAGCAGTTCTCAGGGCACCGGGGAGCTGTTTTTT	CASSSQGTGELFF